Sequencing of this T cell receptor (beta chain) was carried out in a study of T cell repertoires in aging, cancer and after chemotherapy. The template was genomic DNA from peripheral blood, not RNA. Study-wide points: Rebound thymic output was suggested by rising median generation probability during chemotherapy in each cancer cohort. In healthy donors, age-related TCR diversity loss mainly reflected lost richness.

As regards this clonotype: What it binds is unknown.

Rearranged V-D-J TRB sequences were amplified with a mixed TRB-A/B primer pool. TCRdb analysed the multiplex PCR reads with MiXCR anew, one entry per CDR3 protein. The table includes about 10,000 distinct CDR3 sequences, roughly a quarter detected once. The clonotype comes from a human donor in good health. Specimen: blood.

The CDR3 protein is CASSRVAEAFF. The CDR3 coding sequence is TGTGCCAGCAGTCGGGTGGCTGAAGCTTTCTTT. The V and J genes are TRBV12-3 or TRBV12-4 and TRBJ1-1; D uncertain. This CDR3 is 11 amino acids long. The germline V and J ends were trimmed by 5 bases and 6 bases, with 7 bases remaining between them.